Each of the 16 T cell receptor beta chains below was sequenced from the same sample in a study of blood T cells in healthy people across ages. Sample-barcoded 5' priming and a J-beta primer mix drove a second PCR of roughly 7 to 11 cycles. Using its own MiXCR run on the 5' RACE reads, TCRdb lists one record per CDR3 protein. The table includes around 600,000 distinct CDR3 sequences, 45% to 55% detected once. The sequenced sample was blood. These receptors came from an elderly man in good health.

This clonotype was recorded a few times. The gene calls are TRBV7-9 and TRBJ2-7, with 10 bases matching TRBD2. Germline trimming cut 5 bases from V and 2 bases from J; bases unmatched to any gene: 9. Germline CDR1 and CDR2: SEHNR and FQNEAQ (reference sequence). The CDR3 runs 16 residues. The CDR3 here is CASSGGLASRTYEQYF. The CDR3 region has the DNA TGTGCCAGCAGCGGGGGACTAGCGAGTAGGACCTACGAGCAGTACTTC.

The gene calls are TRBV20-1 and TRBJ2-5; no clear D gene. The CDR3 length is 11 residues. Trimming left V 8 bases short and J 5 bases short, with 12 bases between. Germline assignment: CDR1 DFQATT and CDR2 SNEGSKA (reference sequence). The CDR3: CSPRDGETQYF. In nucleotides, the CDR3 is TGCAGTCCCCGAGACGGGGAGACCCAGTACTTC.

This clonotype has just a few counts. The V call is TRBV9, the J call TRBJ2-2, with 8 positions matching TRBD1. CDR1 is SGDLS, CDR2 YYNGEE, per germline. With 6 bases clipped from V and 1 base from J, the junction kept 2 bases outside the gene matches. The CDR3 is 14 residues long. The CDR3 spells CASKGQVNTGELFF. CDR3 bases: TGTGCCAGCAAGGGACAGGTGAACACCGGGGAGCTGTTTTTT.

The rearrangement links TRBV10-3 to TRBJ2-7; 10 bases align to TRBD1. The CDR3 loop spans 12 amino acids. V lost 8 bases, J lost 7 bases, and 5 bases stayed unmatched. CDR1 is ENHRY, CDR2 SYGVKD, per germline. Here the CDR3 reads CAIGDRGPEQYF. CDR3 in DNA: TGTGCCATCGGGGACAGGGGCCCTGAGCAGTACTTC.

The CDR3 DNA reads TGTGCCAGCAGCCCCAAGGGTTGGGGGCAAGAGACCCAGTACTTC. Its protein is CASSPKGWGQETQYF. V and J are TRBV6-2 or TRBV6-3 and TRBJ2-5; D tentatively fits TRBD1 or TRBD2 (5 bases each). This CDR3 contains 15 residues. The germline CDR1 and CDR2 sequences are MNHEY and SVGEGT. V was pared by 6 bases and J by 2 bases, with 16 bases between.

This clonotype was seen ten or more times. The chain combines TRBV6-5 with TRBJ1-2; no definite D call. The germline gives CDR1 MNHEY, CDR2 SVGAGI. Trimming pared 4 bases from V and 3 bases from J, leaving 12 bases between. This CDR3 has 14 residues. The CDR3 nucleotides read TGTGCCAGCAGTTCAGGTCCCGGGGACTATGGCTACACCTTC. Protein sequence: CASSSGPGDYGYTF.

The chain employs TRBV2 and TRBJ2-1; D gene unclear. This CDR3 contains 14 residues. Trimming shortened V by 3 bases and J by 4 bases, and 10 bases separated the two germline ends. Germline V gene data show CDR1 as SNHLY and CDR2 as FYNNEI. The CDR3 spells CASSDIGLYNEQFF. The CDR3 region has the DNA TGTGCCAGCAGTGATATCGGTCTGTACAATGAGCAGTTCTTC.

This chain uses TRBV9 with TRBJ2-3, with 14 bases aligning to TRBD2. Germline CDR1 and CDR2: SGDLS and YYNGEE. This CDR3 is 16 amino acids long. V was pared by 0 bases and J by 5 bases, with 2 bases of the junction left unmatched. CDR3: CASSVAGTSGRDTQYF. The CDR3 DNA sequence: TGTGCCAGCAGCGTAGCTGGGACTAGCGGGAGAGATACGCAGTATTTT.

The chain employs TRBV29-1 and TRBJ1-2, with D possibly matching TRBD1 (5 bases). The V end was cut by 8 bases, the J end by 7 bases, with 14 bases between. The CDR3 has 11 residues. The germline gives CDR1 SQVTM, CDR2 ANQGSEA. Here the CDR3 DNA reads TGCAGCACCTGGACAACACTTGGCTACACCTTC. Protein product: CSTWTTLGYTF.

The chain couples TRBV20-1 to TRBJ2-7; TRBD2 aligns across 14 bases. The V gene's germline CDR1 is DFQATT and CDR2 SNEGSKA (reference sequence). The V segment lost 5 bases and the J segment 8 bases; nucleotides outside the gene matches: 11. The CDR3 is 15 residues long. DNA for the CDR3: TGCAGTGCTTCGCTCCTTGGACTAGCGGGAGGAAAGCAGTACTTC. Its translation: CSASLLGLAGGKQYF.

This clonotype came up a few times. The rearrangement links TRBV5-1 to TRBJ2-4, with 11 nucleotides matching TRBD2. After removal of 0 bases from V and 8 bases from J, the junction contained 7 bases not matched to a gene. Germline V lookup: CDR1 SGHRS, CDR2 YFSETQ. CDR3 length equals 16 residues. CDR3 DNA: TGCGCCAGCAGCTTGGAACTAGCGGGGGCGGGCGACATTCAGTACTTC. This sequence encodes CASSLELAGAGDIQYF.

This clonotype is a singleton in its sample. The CDR3 DNA reads TGTGCCAGCAGCCAAGATGGGACTCGATCTAGCACAGATACGCAGTATTTT. Translating gives CASSQDGTRSSTDTQYF. The V gene is TRBV4-2, the J gene TRBJ2-3; tentatively, D is TRBD2 (6 bases). CDR3 length: 17 amino acids. V lost 0 bases, J lost 0 bases, and 13 bases lay in between. Germline assignment: CDR1 LGHNA and CDR2 YNFKEQ.

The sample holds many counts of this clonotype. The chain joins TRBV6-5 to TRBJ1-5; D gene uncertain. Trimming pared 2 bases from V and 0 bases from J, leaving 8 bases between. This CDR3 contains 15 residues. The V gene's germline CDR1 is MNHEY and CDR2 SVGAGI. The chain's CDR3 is CASSYGKNSNQPQHF. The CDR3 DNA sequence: TGTGCCAGCAGTTACGGCAAAAATAGCAATCAGCCCCAGCATTTT.

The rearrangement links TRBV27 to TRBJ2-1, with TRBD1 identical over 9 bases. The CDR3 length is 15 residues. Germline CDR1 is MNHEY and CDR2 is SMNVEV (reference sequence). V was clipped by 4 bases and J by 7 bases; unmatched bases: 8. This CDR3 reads CASSSQGAGGNEQFF. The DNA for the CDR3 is TGTGCCAGCAGTTCACAGGGGGCTGGGGGGAATGAGCAGTTCTTC.

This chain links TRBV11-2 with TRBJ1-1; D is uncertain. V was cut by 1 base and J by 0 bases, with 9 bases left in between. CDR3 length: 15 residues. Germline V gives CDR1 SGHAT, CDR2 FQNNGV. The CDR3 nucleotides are TGTGCCAGCAGCTTAGTACGGACGGTGAACACTGAAGCTTTCTTT. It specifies CASSLVRTVNTEAFF.

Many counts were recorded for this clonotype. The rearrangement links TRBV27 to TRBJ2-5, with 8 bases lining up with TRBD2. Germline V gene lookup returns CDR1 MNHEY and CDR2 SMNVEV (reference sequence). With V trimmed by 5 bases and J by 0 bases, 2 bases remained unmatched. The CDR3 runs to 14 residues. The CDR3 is CASSPGGYQETQYF. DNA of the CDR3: TGTGCCAGCAGTCCGGGGGGGTACCAAGAGACCCAGTACTTC.